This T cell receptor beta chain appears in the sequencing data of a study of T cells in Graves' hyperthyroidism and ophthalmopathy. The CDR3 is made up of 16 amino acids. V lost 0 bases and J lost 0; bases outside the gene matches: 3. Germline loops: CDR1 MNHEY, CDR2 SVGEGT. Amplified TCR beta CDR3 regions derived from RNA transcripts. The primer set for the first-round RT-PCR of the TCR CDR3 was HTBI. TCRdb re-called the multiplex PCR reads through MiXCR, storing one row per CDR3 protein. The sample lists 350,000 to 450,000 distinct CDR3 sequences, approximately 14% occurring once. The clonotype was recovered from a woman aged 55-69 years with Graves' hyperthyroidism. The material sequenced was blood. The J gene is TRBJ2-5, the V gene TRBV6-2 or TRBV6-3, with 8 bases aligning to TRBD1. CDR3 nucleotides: TGTGCCAGCAGTTACTCGACAGGGGCATACCAAGAGACCCAGTACTTC. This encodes CASSYSTGAYQETQYF.